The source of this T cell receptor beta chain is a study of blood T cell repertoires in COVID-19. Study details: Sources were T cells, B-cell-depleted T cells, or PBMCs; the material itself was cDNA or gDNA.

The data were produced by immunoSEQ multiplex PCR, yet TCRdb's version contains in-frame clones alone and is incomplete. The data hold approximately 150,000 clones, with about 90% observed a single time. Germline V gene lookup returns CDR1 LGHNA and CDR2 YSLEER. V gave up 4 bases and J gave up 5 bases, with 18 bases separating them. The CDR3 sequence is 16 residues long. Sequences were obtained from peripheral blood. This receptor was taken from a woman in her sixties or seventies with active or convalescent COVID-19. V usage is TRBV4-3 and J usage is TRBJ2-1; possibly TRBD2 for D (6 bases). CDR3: CASSPGGGRGHNEQFF. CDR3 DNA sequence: TGCGCCAGCAGCCCCGGAGGAGGGCGGGGCCACAATGAGCAGTTCTTC.